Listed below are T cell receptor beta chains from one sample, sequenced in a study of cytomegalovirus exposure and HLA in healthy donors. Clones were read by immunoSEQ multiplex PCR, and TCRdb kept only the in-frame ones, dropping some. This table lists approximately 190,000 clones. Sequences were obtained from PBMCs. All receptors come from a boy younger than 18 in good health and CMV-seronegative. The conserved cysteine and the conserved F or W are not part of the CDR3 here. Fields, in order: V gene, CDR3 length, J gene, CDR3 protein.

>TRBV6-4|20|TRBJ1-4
ASSDSAGGIIRPNVLCEKLF
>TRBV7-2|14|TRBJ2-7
ASSTSGLAGGWEQY
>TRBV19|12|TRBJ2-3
ASSVRTSGDTQY
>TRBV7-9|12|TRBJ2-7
ASSLLGGEYEQY
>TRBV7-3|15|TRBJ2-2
ASSPNSGRENTGELF
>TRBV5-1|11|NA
ASSPLAGYEQY
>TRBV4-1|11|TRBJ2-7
ASSQLGTHEQY
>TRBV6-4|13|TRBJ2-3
ASSPGDIITDTQY
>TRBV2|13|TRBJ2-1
ASSEALQGRGEQF
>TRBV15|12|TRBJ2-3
ATSRYRGADTQY
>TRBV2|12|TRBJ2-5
ASGRGTAKETQY
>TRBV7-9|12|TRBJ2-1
ASSLVQGFNEQF
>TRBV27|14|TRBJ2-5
ASSYRATAGEETQY
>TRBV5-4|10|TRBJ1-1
ASSVRNTEAF
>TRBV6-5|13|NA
ASSYWSSPSYEQY
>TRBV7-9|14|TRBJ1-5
ASSLKGTGVDQPQH
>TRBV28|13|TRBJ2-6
ASSGPGAGANVLT
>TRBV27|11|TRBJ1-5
ASRGGAEQPQH
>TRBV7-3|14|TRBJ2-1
ASSFLGSGGANEQF
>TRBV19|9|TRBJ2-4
ASSYRGGQY
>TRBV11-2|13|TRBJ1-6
ASSRVTGFNSPLH
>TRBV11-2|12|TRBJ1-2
ASSRNPTGDGYT
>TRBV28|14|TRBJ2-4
ASSPTGVGDKNIQY
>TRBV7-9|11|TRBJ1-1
ASQDRGTAEAF
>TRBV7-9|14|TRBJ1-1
ASSPQGGVLNTEAF
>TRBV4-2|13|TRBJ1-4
ASSQRQGINEKLF
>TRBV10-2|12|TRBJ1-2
ASSISRGNYGYT
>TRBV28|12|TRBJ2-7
ASREWRGTYEQY
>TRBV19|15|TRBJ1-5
ASSTRDSQAGNQPQH
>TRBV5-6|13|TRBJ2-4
ASSPRLGAKNIQY
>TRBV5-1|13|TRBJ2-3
ASSLTGKGTDTQY
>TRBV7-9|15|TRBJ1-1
ASNPIVAGAGITEAF
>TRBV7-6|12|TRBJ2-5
ASSQTGEEETQY
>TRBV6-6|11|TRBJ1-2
ASRRESGGIPF
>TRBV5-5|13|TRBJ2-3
ASSLWQGSTDTQY
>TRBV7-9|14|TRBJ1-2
ASSLTRFKGVYGYT
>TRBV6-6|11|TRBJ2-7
ASKGGPVYEQY
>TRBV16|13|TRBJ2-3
ASSQSSGASDTQY
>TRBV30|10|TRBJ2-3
AWSASGDTQY
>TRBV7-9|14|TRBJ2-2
ASSLARGAPTGELF
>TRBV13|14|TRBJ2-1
ASSFSAAGAQDEQF
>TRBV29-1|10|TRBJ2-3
SVEGHRDTQY
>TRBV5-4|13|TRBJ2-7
ASSLAGTDTYEQY
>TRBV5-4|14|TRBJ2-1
ASSPPLAGGENEQF
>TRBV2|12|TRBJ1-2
ASSDVQALYGYT
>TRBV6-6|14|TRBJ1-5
ASSYLRGGSNQPQH
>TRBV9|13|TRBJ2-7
ASSVGGGHTYEQY
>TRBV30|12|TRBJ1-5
AWSGQGPRQPQH
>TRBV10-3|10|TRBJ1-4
AISEPGKKLF
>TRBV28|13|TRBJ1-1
ASSSPEDRGTEAF
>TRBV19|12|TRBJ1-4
ASSIGGTNEKLF
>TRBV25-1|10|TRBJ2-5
ASRSGGLTQY
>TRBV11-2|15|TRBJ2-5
ASTYRWGLAGVETQY
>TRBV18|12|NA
ASSQSGGSYEQY